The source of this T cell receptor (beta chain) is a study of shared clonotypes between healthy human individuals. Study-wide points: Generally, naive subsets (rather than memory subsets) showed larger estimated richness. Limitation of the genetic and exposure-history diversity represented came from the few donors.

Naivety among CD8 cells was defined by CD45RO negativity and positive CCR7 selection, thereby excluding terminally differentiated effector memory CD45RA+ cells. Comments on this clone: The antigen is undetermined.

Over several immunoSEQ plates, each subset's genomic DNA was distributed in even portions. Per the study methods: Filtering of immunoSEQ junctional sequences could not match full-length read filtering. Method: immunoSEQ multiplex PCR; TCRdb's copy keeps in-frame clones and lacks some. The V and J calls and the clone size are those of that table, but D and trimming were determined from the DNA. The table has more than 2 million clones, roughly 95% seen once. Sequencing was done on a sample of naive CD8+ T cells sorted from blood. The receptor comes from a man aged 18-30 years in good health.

CDR3 protein: CASSSETLDLSHEQYF. The CDR3 nucleotides are TGTGCCAGCAGCTCTGAGACGCTAGATCTTTCTCACGAGCAGTACTTC. The chain is built from TRBV5-6 and TRBJ2-7; D call uncertain. V was trimmed by 3 bases and J by 5 bases, leaving 21 bases between them. The CDR3 has 16 amino acids. Germline CDR1 and CDR2: SGHDT and YYEEEE.